Listed below are T cell receptor beta chains from one sample, sequenced in a study of vaccination and CD4 T cells after COVID-19. TCRdb itself ran the PCR reads through MiXCR, one entry per CDR3 protein. Among about 18,000 distinct CDR3 sequences listed, 50% to 65% were seen once. Sequencing was performed on CD4+ T cells from blood, taken after SARS-CoV-2 vaccination. These receptors were obtained from a human donor who had recovered from COVID-19. Both conserved end residues are part of each CDR3. D genes are given only for firm matches. A row's size may be missing; if present it is once, few, many or a size class.

clone_size: once
d_call: NA
v_call: TRBV6-5
j_call: TRBJ2-5
cdr3_nt: TGTGCCAGCAGTTTAGGGAAGGAGACCCAGTACTTC
cdr3_aa: CASSLGKETQYF

clone_size: NA
d_call: TRBD2
v_call: TRBV30
j_call: TRBJ2-3
cdr3_nt: TGTGCCTGGAGGACGGGACTAAGCACAGATACGCAGTATTTT
cdr3_aa: CAWRTGLSTDTQYF

clone_size: few
d_call: TRBD2
v_call: TRBV20-1
j_call: TRBJ2-5
cdr3_nt: TGCAGTGCACCACTAGCGGGAGCCGAGACCCAGTACTTC
cdr3_aa: CSAPLAGAETQYF

clone_size: few
d_call: TRBD1
v_call: TRBV7-9
j_call: TRBJ1-2
cdr3_nt: TGTGCCAGCAGCTTAGAGACAGGGAAGTCTCCCACCTTC
cdr3_aa: CASSLETGKSPTF

clone_size: NA
d_call: NA
v_call: TRBV2
j_call: TRBJ2-1
cdr3_nt: TGTGCCAGCAGTGAAGCGTGGGGGGCCCGATCGAATGAGCAGTTCTTC
cdr3_aa: CASSEAWGARSNEQFF

clone_size: NA
d_call: NA
v_call: TRBV7-9
j_call: TRBJ1-3
cdr3_nt: TGTGCCAGCAGCTTAAATCCGGGCCACTACTCTGGAAACACCATATATTTT
cdr3_aa: CASSLNPGHYSGNTIYF

clone_size: NA
d_call: NA
v_call: TRBV20-1
j_call: TRBJ2-3
cdr3_nt: TGCAGTGCCGCCCCCCAGGGGGGACTAAGCACAGATACGCAGTATTTT
cdr3_aa: CSAAPQGGLSTDTQYF

clone_size: few
d_call: NA
v_call: TRBV7-8
j_call: TRBJ2-7
cdr3_nt: TGTGCCAGCAGCTCGGCCAGGAAGCTCCACGAGCAGTACTTC
cdr3_aa: CASSSARKLHEQYF

clone_size: NA
d_call: NA
v_call: TRBV7-3
j_call: TRBJ1-1
cdr3_nt: TGTGCCAGCAGCTTATTCGCGGTCATGAACACTGAAGCTTTCTTT
cdr3_aa: CASSLFAVMNTEAFF

clone_size: NA
d_call: NA
v_call: TRBV19
j_call: TRBJ2-3
cdr3_nt: TGTGCCAGTAAGGTACAAGGGGGAGTTGGAACAGATACGCAGTATTTT
cdr3_aa: CASKVQGGVGTDTQYF

clone_size: NA
d_call: NA
v_call: TRBV4-3
j_call: TRBJ1-5
cdr3_nt: TGCGCCAGCAGCCAAGGGTCGGGTCAGCCCCAGCATTTT
cdr3_aa: CASSQGSGQPQHF

clone_size: NA
d_call: TRBD1
v_call: TRBV30
j_call: TRBJ1-2
cdr3_nt: TGTGCCTGGAGTGTACAGGGACAGGGGTATGGCTACACCTTC
cdr3_aa: CAWSVQGQGYGYTF

clone_size: NA
d_call: NA
v_call: TRBV7-9
j_call: TRBJ2-7
cdr3_nt: TGTGCCAGCAGCTTAGCGGGCTCCTACGAGCAGTACTTC
cdr3_aa: CASSLAGSYEQYF

clone_size: NA
d_call: NA
v_call: TRBV7-2
j_call: TRBJ2-5
cdr3_nt: TGTGCCAGCAGCTTATCGAGTAGCGGACAAGAGACCCAGTACTTC
cdr3_aa: CASSLSSSGQETQYF

clone_size: NA
d_call: NA
v_call: TRBV24-1
j_call: TRBJ1-1
cdr3_nt: TGTGCCACCAGTCACTACCACGGAAACACTGAAGCTTTCTTT
cdr3_aa: CATSHYHGNTEAFF

clone_size: few
d_call: TRBD2
v_call: TRBV4-2
j_call: TRBJ2-3
cdr3_nt: TGTGCCAGCAGCTTGGGACTAGCGGGAGATACGCAGTATTTT
cdr3_aa: CASSLGLAGDTQYF

clone_size: NA
d_call: NA
v_call: TRBV30
j_call: TRBJ2-3
cdr3_nt: TGTGCCTGGAGCCCGTACTACACAGATACGCAGTATTTT
cdr3_aa: CAWSPYYTDTQYF